The clone carrying this TCR beta chain was observed many times. Its antigen is unknown. Germline V gene data show CDR1 as SGHTA and CDR2 as FQGNSA. This CDR3 is 14 amino acids long. V lost 2 bases to trimming and J lost 4 bases, with 11 bases between them. This specimen comes from a study of post-analysis software for immune sequencing data. Whole-study findings and limits: Controls' normalized Chao1 diversity significantly exceeded that of multiple sclerosis patients. Roughly 5 TRBV segments, TRBV5-6, TRBV5-1 and TRBV20-1 among them, were found more frequent in patients than controls. F measure grouped same-batch samples tightly together.

Sequencing libraries made from TCR beta cDNA carried unique molecular identifiers. Between about 0.85 and 11 million T cells gave rise to around 500,000 cDNA molecules. TCRdb recomputed calls from the PCR reads with MiXCR, one row per CDR3 protein. The sample records about 210,000 distinct CDR3 sequences, 25% to 35% being singletons. The chain employs TRBV7-2 and TRBJ2-5, with D perhaps matching TRBD2 (7 bases). Sequenced: blood. The sequence was obtained from a girl aged 2-17 years with multiple sclerosis. The CDR3 protein is CASSLPGGGETQYF. As DNA, the CDR3 is TGTGCCAGCAGCTTACCGGGGGGCGGAGAGACCCAGTACTTC.